This passage covers 18 T cell receptor beta chains from one sample sequenced in a study of CD8 T cells in Susac syndrome. With random hexamers, 0.5 to 1 ug RNA was reverse transcribed. TCRdb itself ran the immunoSEQ multiplex PCR reads through MiXCR, one entry per CDR3 protein. The profile shows approximately 120,000 distinct CDR3 sequences, 90% to 95% of them singletons. The source material was CD4+ T cells from PBMCs. These TCRs come from a human donor in good health.

The chain recombines TRBV29-1 with TRBJ2-5; D perhaps matches TRBD2 (5 bases). The V gene lost 2 bases and the J gene lost 4 bases, with 11 bases spanning the gap. This CDR3 contains 13 residues. The V gene's germline CDR1 is SQVTM and CDR2 ANQGSEA. CDR3: CSVELGGGETQYF. CDR3 DNA: TGCAGCGTTGAACTGGGCGGAGGAGAGACCCAGTACTTC.

This sequence joins TRBV27 and TRBJ2-3, with a weak D call TRBD2 (5 bases). There are 13 residues in the CDR3. V lost 1 base to trimming and J lost 5 bases, with 7 bases between them. Germline values: CDR1 MNHEY, CDR2 SMNVEV (reference sequence). CDR3 region: CASSLYGIDTQYF. CDR3 DNA sequence: TGTGCCAGCAGTTTATACGGGATAGATACGCAGTATTTT.

The V gene is TRBV13, the J gene TRBJ2-3, with TRBD2 matching 7 bases. Germline loops: CDR1 PRHDT, CDR2 FYEKMQ (reference sequence). There are 16 residues in the CDR3. Germline trimming cut 4 bases from V and 0 bases from J; bases unmatched to any gene: 7. The CDR3 DNA follows: TGTGCCAGCAGCTCACGACTAGCCACCAGCACAGATACGCAGTATTTT. Translation: CASSSRLATSTDTQYF.

This clonotype was seen just once. The chain combines TRBV7-2 with TRBJ2-7; TRBD2 matches 9 bases. In germline, CDR1 is SGHTA, CDR2 FQGNSA. The CDR3 consists of 14 residues. Trimming cost V 4 bases and J 2 bases; bases outside gene matches: 3. This CDR3 is CASSSSGAAYEQYF. The CDR3 coding sequence is TGTGCCAGCAGCTCTAGCGGGGCCGCCTACGAGCAGTACTTC.

V usage is TRBV30 and J usage is TRBJ2-7; weak D call: TRBD1 (6 bases). The CDR3 consists of 13 residues. Per the germline V gene, CDR1 is GTSNPN and CDR2 is SVGIG (reference sequence). V dropped 2 bases and J dropped 2 bases, with 10 bases sitting between them. The CDR3 coding sequence is TGTGCCTGGAGTAGGGACAAACCCTACGAGCAGTACTTC. This sequence encodes CAWSRDKPYEQYF.

This CDR3 reads CASSQTVINRGTEAFF. The CDR3, as DNA: TGTGCCAGCAGTCAAACGGTGATAAACAGGGGCACTGAAGCTTTCTTT. The rearrangement uses TRBV6-1 and TRBJ1-1, with 7 bases fitting TRBD1. The length of the CDR3 is 16 residues. CDR1 and CDR2 (germline): MNHNS, SASEGT. After removal of 5 bases from V and 4 bases from J, the junction contained 13 bases not matched to a gene.

This chain connects TRBV30 to TRBJ2-2; D is unclear. This CDR3 is 13 amino acids long. CDR1 and CDR2 from the germline V gene are GTSNPN and SVGIG (reference sequence). Trimming took 3 bases from V and 3 from J, leaving 8 bases between them. DNA for the CDR3: TGTGCCTGGAGGAAGGCGCACACCGGGGAGCTGTTTTTT. This codes for CAWRKAHTGELFF.

V and J are TRBV4-3 and TRBJ2-1, with D perhaps TRBD2 (6 bases). The V gene lost 1 base and the J gene lost 5 bases, with 15 bases spanning the gap. From germline, CDR1 is LGHNA and CDR2 YSLEER. This CDR3 comprises 16 residues. CDR3 in DNA: TGCGCCAGCAGCCAAGGTGGGACGGGACTTGACAATGAGCAGTTCTTC. Amino acids: CASSQGGTGLDNEQFF.

The chain couples TRBV20-1 to TRBJ2-7, with TRBD1 matching 10 bases. There are 14 residues in the CDR3. CDR1 and CDR2 (germline): DFQATT, SNEGSKA (reference sequence). V trimming: 4 bases; J trimming: 5 bases; junction bases outside the gene matches: 8. The CDR3 coding sequence is TGCAGTGCTACGGGTCCCGGGACAGGGGACGAGCAGTACTTC. Protein product: CSATGPGTGDEQYF.

The rearrangement links TRBV19 to TRBJ2-1, with a tentative D call TRBD1 (5 bases). V dropped 8 bases and J dropped 9 bases, with 14 bases sitting between them. The CDR3 runs to 12 residues. Germline V gene lookup returns CDR1 LNHDA and CDR2 SQIVND (reference sequence). DNA of the CDR3: TGTGCCAGTTTCGGCAGGGCCGGTGAGCAGTTCTTC. It translates to CASFGRAGEQFF. The variable domain in full, completed from reference TRBV19 and TRBJ2-1, reads DGGITQSPKYLFRKEGQNVTLSCEQNLNHDAMYWYRQDPGQGLRLIYYSQIVNDFQKGDIAEGYSVSREKKESFPLTVTSAQKNPTAFYLCASFGRAGEQFFGPGTRLTVL.

The chain links TRBV5-6 to TRBJ2-3; 7 nucleotides match TRBD2. This CDR3 has 16 amino acids. Germline assignment: CDR1 SGHDT and CDR2 YYEEEE. Trimming removed 1 base from V and 0 bases from J; junction bases left unmatched: 5. CDR3 amino acids: CASSLFLAASTDTQYF. CDR3 coding DNA: TGTGCCAGCAGCTTGTTCCTAGCGGCTAGCACAGATACGCAGTATTTT.

This chain uses TRBV5-5 with TRBJ1-5, with a weak D call TRBD1 (5 bases). This CDR3 has 16 amino acids. V was pared by 0 bases and J by 3 bases, with 13 bases between. The germline V gene has CDR1 SGHKS and CDR2 YYEKEE (reference sequence). CDR3 nucleotides: TGTGCCAGCAGCTTGGGCGTAGGGGCCCTCAATCAGCCCCAGCATTTT. This sequence encodes CASSLGVGALNQPQHF.

This clonotype was seen only a few times. This chain links TRBV19 with TRBJ2-3; 7 nucleotides agree with TRBD1. The CDR3 runs 14 residues. Germline V lookup: CDR1 LNHDA, CDR2 SQIVND (reference sequence). V was clipped by 3 bases and J by 4 bases; unmatched bases: 4. The CDR3 here is CASSMDRTADTQYF. For the CDR3, the DNA is TGTGCCAGTAGTATGGACAGGACAGCAGATACGCAGTATTTT.

The rearrangement links TRBV5-1 to TRBJ2-7; 11 bases map to TRBD1. The CDR3 totals 15 residues. CDR1 and CDR2 from the germline V gene are SGHRS and YFSETQ. After removal of 0 bases from V and 5 bases from J, the junction contained 4 bases not matched to a gene. For the CDR3, the DNA is TGCGCCAGCAGCTTGGCCCGGGACAGGGGGGACGAGCAGTACTTC. Its protein is CASSLARDRGDEQYF.

V gene TRBV3-1 combines with J gene TRBJ1-1, with TRBD1 as a possible D gene (5 bases). CDR1 is LGHDT and CDR2 is YNNKEL in the germline V gene (reference sequence). The CDR3 is 17 residues long. V shed 0 bases and J shed 2 bases, with 16 bases lying between them. The chain's CDR3 is CASSQDPRQFGNTEAFF. CDR3 sequence (DNA): TGTGCCAGCAGCCAAGATCCCAGACAGTTCGGAAACACTGAAGCTTTCTTT.

This clonotype was seen once. The rearrangement links TRBV4-1 to TRBJ2-1; 10 nucleotides agree with TRBD2. The CDR3 spans 15 residues. Germline CDR1 MGHRA, CDR2 YSYEKL. Trimming at V came to 4 bases and at J to 8 bases, leaving 8 bases not matched to a gene. This CDR3 reads CASSPSGSQPDEQFF. In DNA form, the CDR3 reads TGCGCCAGCAGCCCTAGCGGGAGTCAACCAGATGAGCAGTTCTTC.

The chain joins TRBV4-1 to TRBJ1-2, with D perhaps matching TRBD1 (6 bases). Germline values: CDR1 MGHRA, CDR2 YSYEKL. The length of the CDR3 is 15 residues. The V gene lost 4 bases and the J gene lost 2 bases, with 14 bases spanning the gap. The CDR3 sequence: CASSPSGGHNYGYTF. The CDR3 region has the DNA TGCGCCAGCAGCCCTTCGGGGGGGCACAACTATGGCTACACCTTC.

This sequence joins TRBV12-3 or TRBV12-4 and TRBJ2-3, with D uncertain. V dropped 6 bases and J dropped 6 bases, with 10 bases sitting between them. There are 12 residues in the CDR3. CDR3 DNA sequence: TGTGCCAGCAGACTACAGAGTGATACGCAGTATTTT. Encoded protein: CASRLQSDTQYF.